This entry lists 21 T cell receptor beta chains sequenced from one sample in a study of PD-L1 blockade in urothelial cancer. Here immunoSEQ multiplex PCR was the method, and the copy in TCRdb shows in-frame clones only, minus some. The table has roughly 60,000 clones, around 79% seen once. The starting material was PBMCs, obtained around atezolizumab (anti-PD-L1) treatment. The source is a man in his 70s with urothelial cancer.

This chain connects TRBV30 to TRBJ2-3, with TRBD2 matching over 8 bases. Germline lookup yields CDR1 GTSNPN and CDR2 SVGIG (reference sequence). This CDR3 is 14 amino acids long. Germline trimming cut 0 bases from V and 5 bases from J; bases unmatched to any gene: 4. CDR3 protein: CAWSVTGGEDTQYF. The CDR3 DNA reads TGTGCCTGGAGTGTAACGGGAGGGGAAGATACGCAGTATTTT.

The V call is TRBV5-8, the J call TRBJ1-2, with no clear D. In germline, CDR1 is SGHTS, CDR2 YDEGEE. The CDR3 has 15 amino acids. V was pared by 3 bases and J by 4 bases, with 16 bases between. Here the CDR3 reads CASSSRVRPFYGYTF. CDR3 in DNA: TGTGCCAGCAGCTCACGGGTCAGACCTTTCTATGGCTACACCTTC.

This clone is a singleton in its sample. V and J are TRBV28 and TRBJ2-7; TRBD2 aligns across 9 bases. There are 14 residues in the CDR3. J gave up 6 bases and V 2 bases, and 5 bases lay outside the gene matches. Germline V gene data show CDR1 as MDHEN and CDR2 as SYDVKM. CDR3: CASSLSGGTPEQYF. The CDR3 DNA reads TGTGCCAGCAGTTTAAGCGGGGGGACTCCCGAGCAGTACTTC.

The chain has TRBV11-2 and TRBJ1-3; TRBD1 aligns across 7 bases. There are 15 residues in the CDR3. Trimming at V came to 3 bases and at J to 3 bases, leaving 5 bases not matched to a gene. Per the germline V gene, CDR1 is SGHAT and CDR2 is FQNNGV. CDR3 bases: TGTGCCAGCAGCTTGACAGGGTTAGATGGAAACACCATATATTTT. Translating it yields CASSLTGLDGNTIYF.

This chain uses TRBV5-4 with TRBJ2-3; D ambiguous. The CDR3 runs 12 residues. Germline assignment: CDR1 SGHNT and CDR2 YYREEE (reference sequence). V was cut by 2 bases and J by 2 bases, with 3 bases left in between. As DNA, the CDR3 is TGTGCCAGCAGCTTAGCCACAGATACGCAGTATTTT. It yields the protein CASSLATDTQYF. Using reference TRBV5-4 and TRBJ2-3 for the parts outside the CDR3, the full variable domain is ETGVTQSPTHLIKTRGQQVTLRCSSQSGHNTVSWYQQALGQGPQFIFQYYREEENGRGNFPPRFSGLQFPNYSSELNVNALELDDSALYLCASSLATDTQYFGPGTRLTVL.

The J gene is TRBJ2-7, the V gene TRBV5-1; 11 nucleotides line up with TRBD2. There are 13 residues in the CDR3. V was clipped by 4 bases and J by 6 bases; unmatched bases: 3. Germline V gene data show CDR1 as SGHRS and CDR2 as YFSETQ. CDR3 loop: CASSPGTSGEQYF. As DNA, the CDR3 is TGCGCCAGCAGCCCCGGGACTAGCGGCGAGCAGTACTTC.

This sequence joins TRBV19 and TRBJ2-1; 10 bases are shared with TRBD2. The CDR3 runs to 17 residues. Germline-derived CDR1 and CDR2 are LNHDA and SQIVND (reference sequence). V gave up 3 bases and J gave up 5 bases; unmatched junction bases: 10. In DNA, the CDR3 is TGTGCCAGTAGTATCGAACCTAGCGGGAGTCTGGACAATGAGCAGTTCTTC. Protein: CASSIEPSGSLDNEQFF.

The V gene is TRBV9, the J gene TRBJ1-4, with D tentatively TRBD1 (5 bases). Germline CDR1 is SGDLS and CDR2 is YYNGEE. The CDR3 totals 13 residues. V shed 4 bases and J shed 10 bases, with 14 bases lying between them. The CDR3 DNA follows: TGTGCCAGCAGCCCCCGGGGGGAGGGAAAACTGTTTTTT. It encodes CASSPRGEGKLFF.

The chain couples TRBV19 to TRBJ2-7; 9 nucleotides align to TRBD2. CDR3 length: 14 amino acids. CDR1 is LNHDA, CDR2 SQIVND, per germline (reference sequence). J lost 4 bases, V lost 2 bases, and 3 bases had no gene match. The CDR3 region is CASSISSGTYEQYF. The CDR3 coding sequence is TGTGCCAGTAGTATATCTAGCGGGACATACGAGCAGTACTTC.

The chain employs TRBV5-1 and TRBJ2-7; 10 bases map to TRBD1. CDR1 and CDR2 from the germline V gene are SGHRS and YFSETQ. V shed 4 bases and J 4 bases; nucleotides not matched to a gene: 8. The CDR3 is 15 residues long. CDR3 sequence: CASSRAGQGLYEQYF. The CDR3, as DNA: TGCGCCAGCAGCAGGGCGGGACAGGGGCTTTACGAGCAGTACTTC.

The genes are TRBV28 and TRBJ2-7; 10 nucleotides line up with TRBD2. CDR1 and CDR2 from the germline V gene are MDHEN and SYDVKM. CDR3 length equals 16 residues. Losses at the gene ends were 5 bases for V and 5 bases for J; bases not matched to a gene: 12. The CDR3, as DNA: TGTGCCAGCAGTACCCCCTTTAGCGGGAGGCACGACGAGCAGTACTTC. This encodes CASSTPFSGRHDEQYF.

The V call is TRBV2, the J call TRBJ2-1; possibly TRBD1 for D (6 bases). The CDR3 runs to 13 residues. V lost 6 bases and J 3 bases, leaving 9 bases between the germline ends. Germline V gene data show CDR1 as SNHLY and CDR2 as FYNNEI. The CDR3 DNA sequence: TGTGCCAGCAGCGTACAGGGCTACAATGAGCAGTTCTTC. This codes for CASSVQGYNEQFF. The full variable domain, completed using reference TRBV2 and TRBJ2-1, is EPEVTQTPSHQVTQMGQEVILRCVPISNHLYFYWYRQILGQKVEFLVSFYNNEISEKSEIFDDQFSVERPDGSNFTLKIRSTKLEDSAMYFCASSVQGYNEQFFGPGTRLTVL.

The chain links TRBV11-2 to TRBJ2-3, with D possibly matching TRBD1 (6 bases). This CDR3 is built from 14 residues. Germline CDR1 reads SGHAT; CDR2 reads FQNNGV. V lost 2 bases and J 4 bases, leaving 10 bases between the germline ends. In DNA form, the CDR3 reads TGTGCCAGCAGCTTACGGACAGCCCCAGATACGCAGTATTTT. Residues: CASSLRTAPDTQYF. The full variable domain, in which reference TRBV11-2 and TRBJ2-3 provide the parts outside the CDR3, is EAGVAQSPRYKIIEKRQSVAFWCNPISGHATLYWYQQILGQGPKLLIQFQNNGVVDDSQLPKDRFSAERLKGVDSTLKIQPAKLEDSAVYLCASSLRTAPDTQYFGPGTRLTVL.

V gene TRBV27 combines with J gene TRBJ2-2, with D tentatively TRBD1 (6 bases). V lost 5 bases and J 8 bases, leaving 9 bases between the germline ends. Germline assignment: CDR1 MNHEY and CDR2 SMNVEV (reference sequence). The CDR3 contains 12 residues. The CDR3 spells CASSHRAGELFF. The DNA for the CDR3 is TGTGCCAGCAGTCACAGGGCTGGGGAGCTGTTTTTT.

V is TRBV14 and J is TRBJ2-5, with D unclear. The germline V gene encodes CDR1 SGHDN and CDR2 FVKESK. Trimming removed 1 base from V and 7 bases from J, with 13 bases in between. The CDR3 consists of 14 residues. In DNA form, the CDR3 reads TGTGCCAGCAGCCAAGCGAGTAGCTGGGTGACCCAGTACTTC. Amino acids: CASSQASSWVTQYF.

This clone has just a few counts. The chain joins TRBV5-6 to TRBJ2-7; TRBD1 agrees at 8 bases. Germline V gene sequence: CDR1 SGHDT, CDR2 YYEEEE. V was clipped by 0 bases and J by 2 bases; unmatched bases: 7. The CDR3 is 16 amino acids. The CDR3 is CASSLDRQGHPYEQYF. The CDR3 DNA reads as TGTGCCAGCAGCTTGGATAGACAGGGGCACCCCTACGAGCAGTACTTC.

The chain recombines TRBV28 with TRBJ1-1, with TRBD1 matching over 7 bases. This CDR3 spans 14 amino acids. After removal of 7 bases from V and 5 bases from J, the junction contained 10 bases not matched to a gene. Germline CDR1 and CDR2: MDHEN and SYDVKM. The DNA of the CDR3 is TGTGCCAGCAACTACAGGGGTGGGGGGACTGAAGCTTTCTTT. The encoded protein is CASNYRGGGTEAFF.

V and J are TRBV29-1 and TRBJ2-2; D remains ambiguous. The CDR3 extends over 12 amino acids. Germline CDR1 reads SQVTM; CDR2 reads ANQGSEA. The V gene lost 1 base and the J gene lost 5 bases, with 5 bases spanning the gap. The CDR3 sequence: CSVEGATGELFF. The CDR3, as DNA: TGCAGCGTTGAAGGGGCGACCGGGGAGCTGTTTTTT.

This clone has a handful of counts. The rearrangement links TRBV7-9 to TRBJ2-5, with 7 bases aligning to TRBD1. This CDR3 has 16 amino acids. Germline CDR1 SEHNR, CDR2 FQNEAQ (reference sequence). V shed 5 bases, J shed 3 bases, and the junction held 12 bases outside the gene matches. CDR3 nucleotide sequence: TGTGCCAGCAGCCACCCGGGACAGAAAGTCAAAGAGACCCAGTACTTC. Encoded protein: CASSHPGQKVKETQYF.

This chain connects TRBV27 to TRBJ2-7, with 7 bases matching TRBD1. The CDR3 runs 15 residues. V gave up 3 bases and J gave up 2 bases; unmatched junction bases: 7. Looked up from germline, CDR1 is MNHEY and CDR2 is SMNVEV (reference sequence). For the CDR3, the DNA is TGTGCCAGCAGTTTTATCGGGACAGCAACCTACGAGCAGTACTTC. As protein: CASSFIGTATYEQYF.

The V gene is TRBV5-1, the J gene TRBJ1-2; TRBD1 agrees at 8 bases. Germline-derived CDR1 and CDR2 are SGHRS and YFSETQ. There are 13 residues in the CDR3. V dropped 3 bases and J dropped 7; count of bases not matched to a gene: 5. The CDR3 reads CASSSDRGGGYTF. In nucleotides, the CDR3 is TGCGCCAGCAGCTCTGACAGGGGTGGTGGCTACACCTTC.